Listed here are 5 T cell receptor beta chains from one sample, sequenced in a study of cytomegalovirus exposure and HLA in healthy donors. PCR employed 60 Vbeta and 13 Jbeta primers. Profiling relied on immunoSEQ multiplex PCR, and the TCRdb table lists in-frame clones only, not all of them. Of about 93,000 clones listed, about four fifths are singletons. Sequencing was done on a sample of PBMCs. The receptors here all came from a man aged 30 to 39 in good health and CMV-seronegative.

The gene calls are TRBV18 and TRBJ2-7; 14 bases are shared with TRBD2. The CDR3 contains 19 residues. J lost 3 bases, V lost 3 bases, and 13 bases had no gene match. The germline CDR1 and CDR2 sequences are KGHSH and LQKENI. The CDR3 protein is CASSPKGLAGEFVYYEQYF. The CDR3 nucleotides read TGTGCCAGCTCACCGAAGGGACTAGCGGGAGAGTTTGTCTACTACGAGCAGTACTTC.

CDR3 in amino acids: CASRGTYEKLFF. The DNA for the CDR3 is TGTGCCAGCAGAGGGACATATGAAAAACTGTTTTTT. V usage is TRBV21-1 and J usage is TRBJ1-4; the tabulated D call, TRBD1, remains unverified against the DNA. TRBV21-1 is given as a pseudogene. The CDR3 totals 12 residues.

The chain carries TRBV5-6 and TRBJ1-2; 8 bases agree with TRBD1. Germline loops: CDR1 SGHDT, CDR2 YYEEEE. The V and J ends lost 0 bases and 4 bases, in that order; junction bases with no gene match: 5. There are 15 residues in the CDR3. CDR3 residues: CASSLAGGRGYGYTF. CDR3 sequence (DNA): TGTGCCAGCAGCTTGGCAGGGGGCCGAGGCTATGGCTACACCTTC.

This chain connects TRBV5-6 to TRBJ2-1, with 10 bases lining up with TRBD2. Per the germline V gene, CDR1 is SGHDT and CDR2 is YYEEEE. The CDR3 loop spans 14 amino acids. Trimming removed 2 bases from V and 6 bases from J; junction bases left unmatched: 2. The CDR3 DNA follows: TGTGCCAGCAGCTTAGCGGGGGGGGGCAATGAGCAGTTCTTC. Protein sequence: CASSLAGGGNEQFF.

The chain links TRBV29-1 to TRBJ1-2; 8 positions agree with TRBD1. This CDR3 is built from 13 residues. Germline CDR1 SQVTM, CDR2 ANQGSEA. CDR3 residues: CTTKGGQGTDYTF. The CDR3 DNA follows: TGCACCACAAAAGGAGGACAGGGAACTGACTACACCTTC. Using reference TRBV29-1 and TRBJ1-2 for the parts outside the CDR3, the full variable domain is SAVISQKPSRDICQRGTSLTIQCQVDSQVTMMFWYRQQPGQSLTLIATANQGSEATYESGFVIDKFPISRPNLTFSTLTVSNMSPEDSSIYLCTTKGGQGTDYTFGSGTRLTVV.